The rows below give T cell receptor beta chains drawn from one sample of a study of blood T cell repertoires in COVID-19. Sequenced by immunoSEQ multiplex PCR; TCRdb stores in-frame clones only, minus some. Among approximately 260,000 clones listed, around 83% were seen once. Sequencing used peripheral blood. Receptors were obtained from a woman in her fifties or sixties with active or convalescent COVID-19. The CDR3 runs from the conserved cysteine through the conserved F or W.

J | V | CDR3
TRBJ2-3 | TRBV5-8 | CASSSKGWWGTDTQYF
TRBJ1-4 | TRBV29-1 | CSVEFGLVNEKLFF
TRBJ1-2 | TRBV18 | CASSAAGEIIGGYTF
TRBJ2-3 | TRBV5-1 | CASSRGTSGEIFTDTQYF
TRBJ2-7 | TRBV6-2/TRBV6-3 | CASSQTGGSSYEQYF
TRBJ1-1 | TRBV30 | CAWTVASGTEAFF
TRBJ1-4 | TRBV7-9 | CASSAHEGANEKLFF
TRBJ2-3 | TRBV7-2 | CASSLGQGCTDTQYF
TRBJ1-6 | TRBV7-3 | CASSSSAGMNSPLHF
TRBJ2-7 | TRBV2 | CASSEAPTSGGYEQYF
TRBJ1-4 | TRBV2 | CASSRDRNLNEKLFF
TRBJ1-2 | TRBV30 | CAWFSLPPDRLANYGYTF
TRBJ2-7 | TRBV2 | CASSGEAGVSEQYF
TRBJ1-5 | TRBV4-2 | CASSQEVGDRVQPQHF
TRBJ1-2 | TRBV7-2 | CASSSPGNYGYTF
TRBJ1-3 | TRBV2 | CASSDEGFPGNTIYF
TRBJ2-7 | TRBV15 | CATSRDTGDEQYF
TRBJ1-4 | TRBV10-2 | CASWTGDVGATNEKLFF
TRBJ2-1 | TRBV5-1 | CASSFGGSSYNEQFF
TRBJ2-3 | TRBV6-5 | CASSYETSGGVDTQYF
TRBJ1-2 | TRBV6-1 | CASSDSNGEGLVYGYTF